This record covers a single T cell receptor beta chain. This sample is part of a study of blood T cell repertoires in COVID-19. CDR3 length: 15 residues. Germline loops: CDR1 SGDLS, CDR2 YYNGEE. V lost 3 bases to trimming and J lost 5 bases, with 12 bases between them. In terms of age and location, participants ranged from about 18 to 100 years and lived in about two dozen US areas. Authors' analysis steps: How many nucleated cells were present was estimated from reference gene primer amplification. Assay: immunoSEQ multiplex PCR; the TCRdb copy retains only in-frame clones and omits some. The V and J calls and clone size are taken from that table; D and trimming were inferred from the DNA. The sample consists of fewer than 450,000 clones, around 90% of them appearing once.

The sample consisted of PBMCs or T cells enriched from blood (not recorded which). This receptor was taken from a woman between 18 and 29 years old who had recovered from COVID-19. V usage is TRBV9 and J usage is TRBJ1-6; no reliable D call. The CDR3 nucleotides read TGTGCCAGCAGCGCCGAGGGTGGAGATAATTCACCCCTCCACTTT. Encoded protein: CASSAEGGDNSPLHF. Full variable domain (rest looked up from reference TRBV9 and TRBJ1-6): DSGVTQTPKHLITATGQRVTLRCSPRSGDLSVYWYQQSLDQGLQFLIQYYNGEERAKGNILERFSAQQFPDLHSELNLSSLELGDSALYFCASSAEGGDNSPLHFGNGTRLTVT.